This T cell receptor beta chain was observed in a study of blood T cell repertoires in COVID-19. Study-wide background: The United States, Italy and Spain were the sources of the acute and convalescent COVID-19 samples. The cDNA or gDNA used as material had been derived from T cells, B-cell-depleted T cells, or PBMCs.

Authors' analysis steps: Estimation of nucleated cell counts was performed using reference gene primer amplification. Libraries were prepared by immunoSEQ multiplex PCR; TCRdb keeps only in-frame clonotypes and omits some of them. V, J and clone size reflect that table, while D and trimming were determined from the DNA. The sample contains hundreds of thousands of clones, approximately 88% of which appear only once. Followed longitudinally, the Seattle patients had been enrolled during active infection. Per the germline V gene, CDR1 is SGHAT and CDR2 is FQNNGV. The CDR3 loop spans 18 amino acids. The V and J ends lost 1 base and 9 bases respectively, with 25 bases between them.

The gene calls are TRBV11-2 and TRBJ2-1, with a possible D match to TRBD1 (6 bases). The sequenced sample consisted of peripheral blood. This receptor was identified in a woman younger than 45 with COVID-19, enrolled during active disease. The CDR3 loop is CASSLGFRGTENRFEQFF. In DNA, the CDR3 is TGTGCCAGCAGCTTAGGGTTTAGGGGGACGGAAAATAGGTTTGAGCAGTTCTTC.